The clone carrying this TCR beta chain was detected many times. The antigen remains undetermined. The CDR3 consists of 15 residues. V dropped 6 bases and J dropped 4 bases, with 17 bases sitting between them. This sample is part of a study of human T cells and chemical hapten exposure. General observations from the study: Sensitization with DPC brought no change to TCRs above 1 in 1000 in frequency. There were significantly more large CDR3 similarity clusters among expanded TCRs than among controls.

Time point: patch test 2, 6 weeks after DPC sensitization. The treatment is: therapeutic diphenylcyclopropenone sensitization with weekly scalp DPC. Every donor had alopecia and was 18 to 70 years old; all were suitable for DPC. TCRdb ran MiXCR on the RACE reads and lists one entry per CDR3 protein. The sample has 40,000 to 45,000 distinct CDR3 sequences, more than 8.5% seen once. The genes are TRBV12-3 or TRBV12-4 and TRBJ2-3; D possibly corresponds to TRBD1 (5 bases). The sample was whole blood, taken in connection with sensitization to the hapten diphenylcyclopropenone (DPC). The sequence derives from a woman aged 40 to 50 with alopecia areata. Some clones in this sample may be carry-over from other donors' samples. The CDR3 nucleotides read TGTGCCAGCAGATTGTGGCCGTCAGGGTCAGATACGCAGTATTTT. This encodes CASRLWPSGSDTQYF.